Detailed here is one TCR beta chain. The antigen is undetermined. The entry originates in a study of T cell responses to AZD1222 COVID-19 vaccine. Study in general: It was second doses at about 4 or about 12 weeks that were pooled. Broader study findings: Baseline serology detected seropositivity in only five to seven AZD1222 recipients.

V shed 5 bases and J 5 bases; nucleotides not matched to a gene: 13. Germline CDR1 is SGHNT and CDR2 is YYREEE (reference sequence). The CDR3 consists of 15 residues. Produced via immunoSEQ multiplex PCR; TCRdb's table is partial and in-frame only. Of approximately 80,000 clones listed, approximately 90% are singletons. The chain has TRBV5-4 and TRBJ2-7, with 7 bases identical to TRBD2. This sequence was found in an adult in good health. Sequenced material: peripheral blood, taken on day 0 of AZD1222 vaccination. The CDR3 sequence is CASSLPGGGYDEQYF. The DNA for the CDR3 is TGTGCCAGCAGTCTCCCTGGGGGGGGTTATGACGAGCAGTACTTC.